A selection of T cell receptor beta chains follows, all from one sample in a study of T cell responses to AZD1222 COVID-19 vaccine. Method: immunoSEQ multiplex PCR; TCRdb's copy keeps in-frame clones and lacks some. The sample has fewer than 150,000 clones; 70% to 90% are singletons. Sequencing used peripheral blood, obtained 28 days after the second AZD1222 dose. The receptors derive from an adult who received the AZD1222 COVID-19 vaccine. Both conserved end residues are part of each CDR3. Fields, in order: V gene, clone size, J gene, D gene, CDR3 DNA, CDR3 protein. D genes are given only for firm matches. Clone size is shown for a subset of rows, as once, few, many or a class of expanded clone.

V: TRBV3-1/TRBV3-2; size: -; J: TRBJ2-7; D: -; DNA: TGTGCCAGCAGCCAAGGTGGGTCCGAGCAGTACTTC; CDR3: CASSQGGSEQYF
V: TRBV29-1; size: -; J: TRBJ1-1; D: -; DNA: TGCAGCGCCGCTTCTACAGCGAACACTGAAGCTTTCTTT; CDR3: CSAASTANTEAFF
V: TRBV7-2; size: -; J: TRBJ1-3; D: -; DNA: TGTGCCAGCAGCTCAGACTCTGGAAACACCATATATTTT; CDR3: CASSSDSGNTIYF
V: TRBV9; size: once; J: TRBJ2-3; D: -; DNA: TGTGCCAGCAGCGGTCCCGGATGGACTGATACGCAGTATTTT; CDR3: CASSGPGWTDTQYF
V: TRBV14; size: -; J: TRBJ2-7; D: -; DNA: TGTGCCAGCAGCCAAGAGGAGAGGGGGCAGGGGACTCACGAGCAGTACTTC; CDR3: CASSQEERGQGTHEQYF
V: TRBV28; size: -; J: TRBJ2-7; D: TRBD1; DNA: TGTGCCAGCAGTCCATCGGGACAGGGAGGGGTTTGGCAGTACTTC; CDR3: CASSPSGQGGVWQYF
V: TRBV6-5; size: -; J: TRBJ1-2; D: -; DNA: TGTGCCAGCCCCTCACTGGACAGTTTTAACTATGGCTACACCTTC; CDR3: CASPSLDSFNYGYTF
V: TRBV12-3/TRBV12-4; size: -; J: TRBJ1-3; D: -; DNA: TGTGCCAGCAGTTTCGGCGAATTGAACACCATATATTTT; CDR3: CASSFGELNTIYF
V: TRBV2; size: -; J: TRBJ1-3; D: -; DNA: TGTGCCAGCAGCCCTCGGGGGGTTTCTGGAAACACCATATATTTT; CDR3: CASSPRGVSGNTIYF
V: TRBV6-5; size: -; J: TRBJ1-6; D: TRBD1; DNA: TGTGCCAGCAGTTACTCCGCGACAGGGGGAAATTCACCCCTCCACTTT; CDR3: CASSYSATGGNSPLHF
V: TRBV7-6; size: -; J: TRBJ2-7; D: TRBD1; DNA: TGTGCCAGCAGCTCAGGACAGGGATCCTACGAGCAGTACTTC; CDR3: CASSSGQGSYEQYF
V: TRBV7-9; size: few; J: TRBJ1-1; D: -; DNA: TGTGCCAGCAGCCCGAGGGTGGGAGACACTGAAGCTTTCTTT; CDR3: CASSPRVGDTEAFF